The 29 T cell receptor beta chains below all came from one sample that was sequenced in a study of regulatory T cells in long-lasting Graves disease (dated by TCRdb to the early 2020s). Receptors were amplified or captured by multiplex PCR. TCRdb records Illumina HiSeq 4000 as the sequencer. To build TCR beta libraries, CDR3 regions were amplified by Arm-PCR using iRepertoire HTBI primers. TCRdb trimmed public reads at Q25 via fastp, called clones via MiXCR and kept in-frame beta chains. Rows with one shared CDR3 protein collapse into an entry with the most common genes and DNA. The sample table lists roughly 400,000 distinct CDR3 sequences, around 21% of them with a count of one. The ten largest make up under 25% of the sample. The time point label for this specimen denotes: persistent/refractory GD, antithyroid drugs over 5 years with positive TRAb. For both TCR sequencing and RNA sequencing, RNA was extracted from PBMCs using TRIzol.

The specimen comprised peripheral blood mononuclear cells (PBMCs), sampled when the disease was refractory, from a patient treated with antithyroid drugs. The source of these receptors is a female donor with Graves disease.

This clonotype was observed at least ten times. This chain connects TRBV12-3 or TRBV12-4 to TRBJ1-5; D not resolved. V lost 3 bases and J 0 bases, leaving 9 bases between the germline ends. This CDR3 has 15 residues. The CDR3 DNA reads TGTGCCAGCAGTTTTAGTGGGTATAGCAATCAGCCCCAGCATTTT. Amino acids: CASSFSGYSNQPQHF.

This clonotype appeared many times. The rearrangement links TRBV11-2 to TRBJ2-7; TRBD1 agrees at 8 bases. J was trimmed by 7 bases and V by 3 bases; bases with no gene match: 11. CDR1 and CDR2 from the germline V gene are SGHAT and FQNNGV. The CDR3 has 15 residues. CDR3 amino acids: CASSLKPGGFWEQYF. The CDR3 region has the DNA TGTGCCAGCAGCTTGAAGCCAGGGGGCTTTTGGGAGCAGTACTTC.

This clonotype turned up a few times. V usage is TRBV7-2 and J usage is TRBJ2-7, with 8 bases aligning to TRBD1. Trimming cost V 1 base and J 5 bases; bases outside gene matches: 7. The CDR3 has 15 residues. Germline V gives CDR1 SGHTA, CDR2 FQGNSA. Here the CDR3 reads CASSLGGQGADEQYF. In nucleotides, the CDR3 is TGTGCCAGCAGCTTAGGAGGCCAGGGGGCTGACGAGCAGTACTTC.

This clonotype was seen more than once but under ten times. The chain combines TRBV11-2 with TRBJ1-3, with D possibly matching TRBD1 (5 bases). V lost 3 bases, J lost 4 bases, and 19 bases lay in between. The germline CDR1 and CDR2 sequences are SGHAT and FQNNGV. The CDR3 has 17 residues. The CDR3 sequence: CASSLDSWDLGGNTIYF. The CDR3 nucleotides are TGTGCCAGCAGCTTGGACTCCTGGGACCTGGGGGGAAACACCATATATTTT.

The chain employs TRBV4-3 and TRBJ2-2; 7 bases line up with TRBD1. The CDR3 loop spans 17 amino acids. Germline V gives CDR1 LGHNA, CDR2 YSLEER. V dropped 5 bases and J dropped 1; count of bases not matched to a gene: 10. CDR3 in amino acids: CASSSRKGAQNTGELFF. In DNA form, the CDR3 reads TGCGCCAGCAGCTCACGAAAGGGGGCGCAGAACACCGGGGAGCTGTTTTTT.

In this sample, this clonotype turned up a few times. The rearrangement uses TRBV27 and TRBJ2-2; D tentatively fits TRBD1 or TRBD2 (5 bases each). Trimming shortened V by 1 base and J by 6 bases, and 15 bases separated the two germline ends. From germline, CDR1 is MNHEY and CDR2 SMNVEV (reference sequence). The CDR3 is 16 residues long. The CDR3 nucleotides are TGTGCCAGCAGTTTATTTTTCGGGGACGGCGCCGGGGAGCTGTTTTTT. It yields the protein CASSLFFGDGAGELFF.

The J gene is TRBJ2-5, the V gene TRBV7-9; 9 bases match TRBD1. J was trimmed by 2 bases and V by 3 bases; bases with no gene match: 10. The germline V gene has CDR1 SEHNR and CDR2 FQNEAQ (reference sequence). CDR3 length: 17 residues. CDR3 nucleotide sequence: TGTGCCAGCAGCTTGCCACAGGGGGCGGTTGGGCAAGAGACCCAGTACTTC. This translates into CASSLPQGAVGQETQYF.

A note on this clonotype: Given a much more abundant clone one base away, this may be a read error. V gene TRBV6-9 combines with J gene TRBJ1-1, with 7 bases identical to TRBD1. This CDR3 contains 14 residues. Germline loops: CDR1 MNHGY, CDR2 SVAAGI. This CDR3 reads CASSYGGTGDEACF. The CDR3 DNA is TGTGCCAGCAGTTACGGAGGCACAGGGGATGAAGCTTGCTTT.

This clonotype has only one observation. CDR3 DNA: TGCAGTGCTAGAATGGGGTATTCCTACGAGCAGTACTTC. Its translation is CSARMGYSYEQYF. The rearrangement links TRBV20-1 to TRBJ2-7; D ambiguous. The V gene's germline CDR1 is DFQATT and CDR2 SNEGSKA (reference sequence). The CDR3 covers 13 residues. V gave up 2 bases and J gave up 1 base, with 9 bases separating them.

The chain is built from TRBV6-1 and TRBJ2-6; 8 positions agree with TRBD2. Germline-derived CDR1 and CDR2 are MNHNS and SASEGT. V dropped 8 bases and J dropped 1; count of bases not matched to a gene: 4. CDR3 length: 15 amino acids. CDR3 sequence reads: CASRGRLSGANVLTF. In nucleotides, the CDR3 is TGTGCCAGCCGCGGGAGGCTTTCTGGGGCCAACGTCCTGACTTTC.

This clonotype was observed a handful of times. The chain links TRBV7-9 to TRBJ2-2; D perhaps matches TRBD1 (5 bases). V was shortened by 5 bases and J by 6 bases, with 13 bases between the two germline ends. Germline V lookup: CDR1 SEHNR, CDR2 FQNEAQ (reference sequence). CDR3 length: 14 amino acids. The CDR3 protein is CASSPSTVAGELFF. For the CDR3, the DNA is TGTGCCAGCAGCCCATCGACAGTAGCCGGGGAGCTGTTTTTT. Based on the CDR3 plus reference TRBV7-9 and TRBJ2-2, the full variable domain is DTGVSQNPRHKITKRGQNVTFRCDPISEHNRLYWYRQTLGQGPEFLTYFQNEAQLEKSRLLSDRFSAERPKGSFSTLEIQRTEQGDSAMYLCASSPSTVAGELFFGEGSRLTVL.

V and J are TRBV18 and TRBJ2-7; TRBD1 matches at 7 bases. After removal of 5 bases from V and 6 bases from J, the junction contained 7 bases not matched to a gene. The CDR3 consists of 13 residues. Germline V gene sequence: CDR1 KGHSH, CDR2 LQKENI. The CDR3 loop reads CASSKTGTAEQYF. The CDR3 nucleotides read TGTGCCAGCTCAAAGACCGGGACAGCCGAGCAGTACTTC.

This clonotype came up many times. The chain has TRBV7-2 and TRBJ2-5; 7 nucleotides match TRBD2. Trimming cost V 2 bases and J 5 bases; bases outside gene matches: 14. The CDR3 is made up of 17 amino acids. In germline, CDR1 is SGHTA, CDR2 FQGNSA. This chain's CDR3 is CASSLSRRWEGLETQYF. The CDR3 DNA follows: TGTGCCAGCAGCTTAAGTCGCAGGTGGGAGGGGTTGGAGACCCAGTACTTC.

The table lists this clonotype with a few counts. The chain's CDR3 is CASSQGIYSLTSNQPQHF. The CDR3 DNA follows: TGTGCCAGCAGCCAAGGCATATACAGTCTCACGTCAAATCAGCCCCAGCATTTT. The chain couples TRBV3-1 to TRBJ1-5; D ambiguous. Germline CDR1 LGHDT, CDR2 YNNKEL (reference sequence). CDR3 size: 18 residues. Between the trimmed V and J ends, which lost 1 base and 4 bases, there was a span of 20 bases.

The chain has TRBV30 and TRBJ1-5, with TRBD1 identical over 7 bases. V lost 0 bases to trimming and J lost 7 bases; unmatched junction nucleotides: 6. The CDR3 runs 14 residues. Germline lookup yields CDR1 GTSNPN and CDR2 SVGIG (reference sequence). CDR3 protein: CAWSVRQGRQPQHF. In nucleotides, the CDR3 is TGTGCCTGGAGTGTAAGACAGGGAAGGCAGCCCCAGCATTTT.

V is TRBV19 and J is TRBJ1-1; D gene uncertain. Deletions cut 1 base from V and 4 bases from J, with 7 bases between. The CDR3 extends over 13 amino acids. The V gene's germline CDR1 is LNHDA and CDR2 SQIVND (reference sequence). CDR3 loop: CASSIATGTEAFF. Written as DNA, the CDR3 is TGTGCCAGTAGTATAGCCACTGGCACTGAAGCTTTCTTT.

This clonotype has ten or more counts. The V gene is TRBV11-2, the J gene TRBJ2-2, with a tentative D call TRBD1 (5 bases). Trimming shortened V by 1 base and J by 0 bases, and 9 bases separated the two germline ends. Germline CDR1 is SGHAT and CDR2 is FQNNGV. The CDR3 covers 16 residues. CDR3 bases: TGTGCCAGCAGCTTAGGGACAATCGCGAACACCGGGGAGCTGTTTTTT. Translating gives CASSLGTIANTGELFF. Full variable domain (missing parts from reference TRBV11-2 and TRBJ2-2): EAGVAQSPRYKIIEKRQSVAFWCNPISGHATLYWYQQILGQGPKLLIQFQNNGVVDDSQLPKDRFSAERLKGVDSTLKIQPAKLEDSAVYLCASSLGTIANTGELFFGEGSRLTVL.

Concerning this clonotype itself: This clone may be a read error of a much larger clone one base away. This chain joins TRBV2 and TRBJ1-2, with TRBD1 as a possible D gene (5 bases). The CDR3 loop spans 11 amino acids. CDR1 SNHLY and CDR2 FYNNEI come from the germline V gene. CDR3 coding DNA: TGTGCCAGCACGCACGACCAGGGCTGCACCTTC. It specifies CASTHDQGCTF. Supplemented by reference TRBV2 and TRBJ1-2, the full variable domain reads EPEVTQTPSHQVTQMGQEVILRCVPISNHLYFYWYRQILGQKVEFLVSFYNNEISEKSEIFDDQFSVERPDGSNFTLKIRSTKLEDSAMYFCASTHDQGCTFGSGTRLTVV.

This clonotype has a handful of counts. The V call is TRBV25-1, the J call TRBJ1-2; possibly TRBD1 for D (5 bases). V lost 8 bases to trimming and J lost 4 bases, with 11 bases between them. The germline V gene encodes CDR1 MGHDK and CDR2 SYGVNS. The CDR3 is 12 residues long. The CDR3 bases are TGTGCCAGCGGTGGGACTCGCTATGGCTACACCTTC. Its translation: CASGGTRYGYTF.

The table lists this clonotype with a few counts. The chain employs TRBV28 and TRBJ2-1, with D possibly being TRBD1 (5 bases). Looked up from germline, CDR1 is MDHEN and CDR2 is SYDVKM. The CDR3 runs to 14 residues. The V end lost 6 bases, the J end lost 2 bases, and 11 bases lay between the germline ends. In DNA form, the CDR3 reads TGTGCCAGCAGCGTGGCAGGGACCTACAATGAGCAGTTCTTC. As protein: CASSVAGTYNEQFF.

CDR3 DNA sequence: TGTGCCAGCAGCCAAAGTTGGGGGACGAGGGAGACCCAGTACTTC. Protein product: CASSQSWGTRETQYF. This chain links TRBV6-2 or TRBV6-3 with TRBJ2-5; either TRBD1 or TRBD2 may fit D (5 bases each). Trimming shortened V by 6 bases and J by 5 bases, and 19 bases separated the two germline ends. There are 15 residues in the CDR3. CDR1 MNHEY and CDR2 SVGEGT come from the germline V gene.

This clonotype showed up many times. The chain recombines TRBV30 with TRBJ1-2; D is unclear. This CDR3 is 11 amino acids long. V was clipped by 1 base and J by 5 bases, with 5 bases between them. Germline CDR1 is GTSNPN and CDR2 is SVGIG (reference sequence). Written as DNA, the CDR3 is TGTGCCTGGAGTGAGGGATATGGCTACACCTTC. It is translated as CAWSEGYGYTF.

The count of this clonotype is one. V gene TRBV7-9 combines with J gene TRBJ2-1; maybe TRBD2 (6 bases). The germline V gene has CDR1 SEHNR and CDR2 FQNEAQ (reference sequence). The CDR3 consists of 12 residues. V lost 11 bases to trimming and J lost 1 base, with 9 bases between them. This CDR3 reads CAGGESYNEQFF. The DNA for the CDR3 is TGTGCCGGAGGGGAATCCTACAATGAGCAGTTCTTC. The entire variable domain, with the rest obtained from reference TRBV7-9 and TRBJ2-1, is as follows: DTGVSQNPRHKITKRGQNVTFRCDPISEHNRLYWYRQTLGQGPEFLTYFQNEAQLEKSRLLSDRFSAERPKGSFSTLEIQRTEQGDSAMYLCAGGESYNEQFFGPGTRLTVL.

The V gene is TRBV12-3 or TRBV12-4, the J gene TRBJ2-3, with 13 bases aligning to TRBD2. V lost 4 bases to trimming and J lost 4 bases; unmatched junction nucleotides: 8. The CDR3 has 17 residues. The DNA for the CDR3 is TGTGCCAGCAGTTGGGTCCCGGGACTAGCGGGATCAGATACGCAGTATTTT. Amino acid sequence: CASSWVPGLAGSDTQYF.

With regard to this clonotype: This CDR3 fails to terminate in the conserved phenylalanine or tryptophan, so it likely reflects a read error. V is TRBV19 and J is TRBJ1-1; unclear D gene. CDR1 is LNHDA and CDR2 is SQIVND in the germline V gene (reference sequence). V was trimmed by 3 bases and J by 1 base, leaving 9 bases between them. The CDR3 length is 14 residues. Here the CDR3 DNA reads TGTGCCAGTAGTATCGGACTGTGGAACACTGAAGCTTTCCTT. As protein: CASSIGLWNTEAFL.

This clonotype was picked up a small number of times. This sequence joins TRBV28 and TRBJ2-2; TRBD1 matches 8 bases. From germline, CDR1 is MDHEN and CDR2 SYDVKM. After removal of 7 bases from V and 6 bases from J, the junction contained 4 bases not matched to a gene. The CDR3 sequence is 13 residues long. CDR3 residues: CASTWTGSGELFF. The CDR3 coding sequence is TGTGCCAGCACCTGGACAGGGTCCGGGGAGCTGTTTTTT.

Details on this clonotype: This may stem from a read error, because a much larger clone lies one nucleotide away. This rearrangement joins TRBV11-2 to TRBJ2-7; tentative D call: TRBD1 (6 bases). This CDR3 is built from 16 residues. CDR1 and CDR2 (germline): SGHAT, FQNNGV. V gave up 8 bases and J gave up 7 bases, with 27 bases separating them. The CDR3 coding sequence is TGTGCCAGCGGGCCAGAGGCGGCAGGTGGGGGCCTGGAGCAGTACTTC. The encoded protein is CASGPEAAGGGLEQYF.

This clonotype occurred a few times. The chain carries TRBV19 and TRBJ1-1; 7 bases align to TRBD1. This CDR3 has 14 amino acids. Germline V gene lookup returns CDR1 LNHDA and CDR2 SQIVND (reference sequence). Trimming took 4 bases from V and 0 from J; bases not matched to a gene: 2. DNA of the CDR3: TGTGCCAGTAGTACGGACAGGCTGAACACTGAAGCTTTCTTT. Protein product: CASSTDRLNTEAFF.

The V and J genes are TRBV20-1 and TRBJ2-2; D ambiguous. Germline V gives CDR1 DFQATT, CDR2 SNEGSKA (reference sequence). V lost 8 bases and J lost 0, with 10 bases in between. The CDR3 is 13 amino acids. CDR3 bases: TGCAGTTCCCGACGGGCGAACACCGGGGAGCTGTTTTTT. Encoded protein: CSSRRANTGELFF.